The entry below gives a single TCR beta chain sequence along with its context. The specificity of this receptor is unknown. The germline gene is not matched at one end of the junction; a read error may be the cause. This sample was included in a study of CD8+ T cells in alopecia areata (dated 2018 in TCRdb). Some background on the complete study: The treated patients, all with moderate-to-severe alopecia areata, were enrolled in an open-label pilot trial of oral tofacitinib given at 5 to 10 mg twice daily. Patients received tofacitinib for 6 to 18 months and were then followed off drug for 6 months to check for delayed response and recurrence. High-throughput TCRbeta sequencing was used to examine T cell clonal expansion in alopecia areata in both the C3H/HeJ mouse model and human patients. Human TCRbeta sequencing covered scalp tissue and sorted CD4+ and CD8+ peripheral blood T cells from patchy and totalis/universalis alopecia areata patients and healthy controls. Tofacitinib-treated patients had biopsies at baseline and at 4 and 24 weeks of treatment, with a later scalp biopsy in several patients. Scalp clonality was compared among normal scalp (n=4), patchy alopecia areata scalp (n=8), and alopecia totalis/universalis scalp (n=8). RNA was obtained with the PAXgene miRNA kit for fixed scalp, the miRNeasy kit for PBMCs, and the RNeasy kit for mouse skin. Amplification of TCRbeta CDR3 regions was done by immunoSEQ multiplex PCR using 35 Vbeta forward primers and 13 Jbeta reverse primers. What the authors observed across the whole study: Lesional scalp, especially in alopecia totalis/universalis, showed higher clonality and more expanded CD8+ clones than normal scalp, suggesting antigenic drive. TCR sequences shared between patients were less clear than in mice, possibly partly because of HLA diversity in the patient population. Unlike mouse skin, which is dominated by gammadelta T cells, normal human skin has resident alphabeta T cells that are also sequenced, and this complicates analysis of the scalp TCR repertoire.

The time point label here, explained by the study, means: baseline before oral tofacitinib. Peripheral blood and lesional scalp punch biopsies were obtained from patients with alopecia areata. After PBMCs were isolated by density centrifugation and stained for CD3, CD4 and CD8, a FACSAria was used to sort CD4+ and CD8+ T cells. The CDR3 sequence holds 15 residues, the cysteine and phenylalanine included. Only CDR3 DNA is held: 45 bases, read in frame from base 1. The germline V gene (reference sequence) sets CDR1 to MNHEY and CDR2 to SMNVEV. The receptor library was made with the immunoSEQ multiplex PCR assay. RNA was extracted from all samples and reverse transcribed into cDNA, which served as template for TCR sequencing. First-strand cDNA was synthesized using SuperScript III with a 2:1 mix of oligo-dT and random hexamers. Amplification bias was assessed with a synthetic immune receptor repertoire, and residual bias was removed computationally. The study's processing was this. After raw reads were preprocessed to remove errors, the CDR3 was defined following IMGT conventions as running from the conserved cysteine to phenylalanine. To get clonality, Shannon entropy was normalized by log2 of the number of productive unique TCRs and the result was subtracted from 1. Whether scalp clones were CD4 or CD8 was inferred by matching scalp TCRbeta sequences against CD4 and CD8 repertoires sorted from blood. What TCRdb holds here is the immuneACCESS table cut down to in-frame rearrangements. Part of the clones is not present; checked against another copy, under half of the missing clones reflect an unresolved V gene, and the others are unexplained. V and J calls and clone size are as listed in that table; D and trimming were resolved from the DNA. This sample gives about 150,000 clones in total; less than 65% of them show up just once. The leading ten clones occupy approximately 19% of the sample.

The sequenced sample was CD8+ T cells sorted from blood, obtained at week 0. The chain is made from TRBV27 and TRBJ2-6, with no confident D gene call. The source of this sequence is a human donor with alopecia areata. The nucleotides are TGTGCCAGCAGCTTATTGGGGTCTGGGGCCAACGTCCTGACTTTC. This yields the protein CASSLLGSGANVLTF.